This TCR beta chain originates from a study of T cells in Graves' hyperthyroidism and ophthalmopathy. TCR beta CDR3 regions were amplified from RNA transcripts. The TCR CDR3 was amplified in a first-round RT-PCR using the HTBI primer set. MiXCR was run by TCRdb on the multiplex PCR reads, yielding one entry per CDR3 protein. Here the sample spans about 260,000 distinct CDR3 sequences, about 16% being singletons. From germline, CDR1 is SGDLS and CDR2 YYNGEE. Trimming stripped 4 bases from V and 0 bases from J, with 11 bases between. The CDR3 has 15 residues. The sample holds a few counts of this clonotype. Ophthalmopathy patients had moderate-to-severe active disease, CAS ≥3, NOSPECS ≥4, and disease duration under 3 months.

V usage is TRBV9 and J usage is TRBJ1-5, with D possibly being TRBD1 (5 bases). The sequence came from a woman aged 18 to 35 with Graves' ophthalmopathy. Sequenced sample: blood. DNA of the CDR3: TGTGCCAGCAGCCCAACAGGCGATAGCAATCAGCCCCAGCATTTT. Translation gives CASSPTGDSNQPQHF.